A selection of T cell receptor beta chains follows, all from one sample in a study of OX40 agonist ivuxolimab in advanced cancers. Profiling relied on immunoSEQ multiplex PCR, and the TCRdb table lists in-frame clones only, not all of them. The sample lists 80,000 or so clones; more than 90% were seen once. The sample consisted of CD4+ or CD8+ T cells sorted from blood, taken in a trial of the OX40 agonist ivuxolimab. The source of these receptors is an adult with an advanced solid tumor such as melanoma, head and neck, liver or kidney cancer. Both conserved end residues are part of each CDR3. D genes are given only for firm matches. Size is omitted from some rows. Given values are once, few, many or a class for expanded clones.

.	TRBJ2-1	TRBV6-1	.	TGTGCCAGCAGTGAACTCCGGGACTGGAGGGTAGGTGAGCAGTTCTTC	CASSELRDWRVGEQFF
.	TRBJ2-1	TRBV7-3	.	TGTGCCAGCAGCTCCCCCCGGGGCGGCGGACAAGGGGGCAATGAGCAGTTCTTC	CASSSPRGGGQGGNEQFF
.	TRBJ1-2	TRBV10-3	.	TGTGCCATCGGGTACAGGGACCGCTACACCTTC	CAIGYRDRYTF
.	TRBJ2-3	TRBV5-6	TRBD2	TGTGCCAGCAGCCCCCACGGGGGGGGACGTCGCACAGATACGCAGTATTTT	CASSPHGGGRRTDTQYF
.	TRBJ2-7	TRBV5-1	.	TGCGCCAGCAGCTTGGTTAGTGGCTCCGGGTCCTACGAGCAGTACTTC	CASSLVSGSGSYEQYF
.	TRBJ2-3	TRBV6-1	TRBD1	TGTGCCAGCAGTGGCGGACAGGGGAACACAGATACGCAGTATTTT	CASSGGQGNTDTQYF
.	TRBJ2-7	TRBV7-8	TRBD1	TGTGCCAGCAGCTCGGCCGGGACAGGCTCCTACGAGCAGTACTTC	CASSSAGTGSYEQYF
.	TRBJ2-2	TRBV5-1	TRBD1	TGCGCCAGCAGCTTGATGGACAGGGGGCTGAACACCGGGGAGCTGTTTTTT	CASSLMDRGLNTGELFF
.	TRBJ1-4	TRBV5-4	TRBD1	TGTGCCAGCAAGGACAGGGGAGGGGAAAAACTGTTTTTT	CASKDRGGEKLFF
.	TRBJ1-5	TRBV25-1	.	TGTGCCAGCAGTGAATCTAGGAGGGTGGATCAGCCCCAGCATTTT	CASSESRRVDQPQHF
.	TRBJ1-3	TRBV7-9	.	TGTGCCAGCCAGCCAGGAACAGCGAGTGGAAACACCATATATTTT	CASQPGTASGNTIYF
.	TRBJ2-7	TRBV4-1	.	TGCGCCAGCAGCCAAGGTGATCAGCGTTACGAGCAGTACTTC	CASSQGDQRYEQYF
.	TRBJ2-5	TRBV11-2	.	TGTGCCAGCAGCCCCGGGACCGGGATGGGGGAGACCCAGTACTTC	CASSPGTGMGETQYF
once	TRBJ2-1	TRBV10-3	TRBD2	TGTGCCATCAGTGAGTTCGGCAGGGCTAGCGGGGGCCTACCGCAGTTCTTC	CAISEFGRASGGLPQFF
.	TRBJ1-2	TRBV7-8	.	TGTGCCAGCAGCTTAGACAGCCATGGCTACACCTTC	CASSLDSHGYTF
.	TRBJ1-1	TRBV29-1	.	TGCAGCGTTGAAGGGGCAGTCGCTGAAGCTTTCTTT	CSVEGAVAEAFF
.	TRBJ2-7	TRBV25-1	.	TGTGCCAGCTTCGTGGGGGAGTCTTCCTACGAGCAGTACTTC	CASFVGESSYEQYF
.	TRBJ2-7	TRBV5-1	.	TGCGCCAGCAGCATCCGGGACTGGCCGTCCTACGAGCAGTACTTC	CASSIRDWPSYEQYF
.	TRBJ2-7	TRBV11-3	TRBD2	TGTGCCAGCAGCCCAATAGCGGGAGGGCCCTACGAGCAGTACTTC	CASSPIAGGPYEQYF
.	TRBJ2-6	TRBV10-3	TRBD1	TGTGCCATCAGCGGGGGACCGGGACAGGGGGCGCAAGCTGGGGCCAACGTCCTGACTTTC	CAISGGPGQGAQAGANVLTF
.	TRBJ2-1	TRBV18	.	TGTGCCAGCTCGGCTCGGGGTGGCAGGGGAGAATACAATGAGCAGTTCTTC	CASSARGGRGEYNEQFF